The 14 T cell receptor beta chains listed next were all sequenced from one sample in a study of blood T cell repertoires in COVID-19 (dated by TCRdb to between 2020 and 2021). Libraries were constructed by the immunoSEQ multiplex PCR assay. TCRdb's version of the immuneACCESS table is confined to in-frame rearrangements and falls short of the full clone set. An unresolved V gene accounts for under half of the shortfall where checked; the remainder is of unknown origin. Within this sample are 200,000 to 250,000 clones, with approximately 86% of them counted one time only. Around 2.7% of the sample goes to the ten largest clones. Sample: peripheral blood. These receptor sequences come from a man in his sixties with acute or convalescent COVID-19.

This chain joins TRBV5-4 and TRBJ2-5; 7 nucleotides line up with TRBD1. Trimming took 3 bases from V and 4 from J; bases not matched to a gene: 9. CDR3 size: 15 residues. Looked up from germline, CDR1 is SGHNT and CDR2 is YYREEE (reference sequence). CDR3 nucleotide sequence: TGTGCCAGCAGCTCGCCGACAGGGCTGGGAGAGACCCAGTACTTC. Translation: CASSSPTGLGETQYF.

V usage is TRBV19 and J usage is TRBJ2-5; possible D gene TRBD1, 6 bases. The V gene's germline CDR1 is LNHDA and CDR2 SQIVND (reference sequence). This CDR3 spans 14 amino acids. Trimming shortened V by 4 bases and J by 5 bases, and 14 bases separated the two germline ends. CDR3: CASSSSGAGETQYF. The CDR3 DNA sequence: TGTGCCAGTAGTAGTTCAGGGGCCGGGGAGACCCAGTACTTC.

The chain joins TRBV11-1 to TRBJ2-3, with D possibly TRBD1 on 5 matching bases. V lost 1 base to trimming and J lost 0 bases, with 11 bases between them. Germline lookup yields CDR1 SGHAT and CDR2 FQDESV (reference sequence). This CDR3 contains 16 residues. CDR3 loop: CASSLGGQGSTDTQYF. Here the CDR3 DNA reads TGTGCCAGCAGCTTAGGGGGCCAGGGCAGCACAGATACGCAGTATTTT.

This chain links TRBV7-9 with TRBJ1-1; TRBD1 aligns across 11 bases. J was trimmed by 10 bases and V by 6 bases; bases with no gene match: 10. The CDR3 consists of 14 residues. CDR1 and CDR2 from the germline V gene are SEHNR and FQNEAQ (reference sequence). In DNA, the CDR3 is TGTGCCAGCAGGTGGACAGGGGGCGAGTCGGGAGCTTTCTTT. Protein sequence: CASRWTGGESGAFF.

The genes are TRBV27 and TRBJ2-7, with 10 bases identical to TRBD2. The ends lost 11 bases at V and 3 bases at J; junction bases unmatched: 7. The CDR3 is made up of 13 amino acids. Germline V lookup: CDR1 MNHEY, CDR2 SMNVEV (reference sequence). The CDR3 loop is CAVGLAGVYEQYF. DNA for the CDR3: TGTGCCGTGGGTCTAGCGGGGGTCTACGAGCAGTACTTC.

The chain links TRBV25-1 to TRBJ2-7, with 7 bases identical to TRBD1. CDR1 is MGHDK, CDR2 SYGVNS, per germline. J lost 5 bases, V lost 8 bases, and 12 bases had no gene match. This CDR3 has 14 amino acids. The chain's CDR3 is CASRPTGLKDEQYF. DNA of the CDR3: TGTGCCAGCCGTCCGACAGGGCTTAAGGACGAGCAGTACTTC.

This chain links TRBV3-1 (or the pseudogene TRBV3-2) with TRBJ2-1, with 11 bases matching TRBD2. Trimming took 6 bases from V and 3 from J; bases not matched to a gene: 7. Germline V gene data show CDR1 as LGHDT and CDR2 as YNNKEL (reference sequence). CDR3 length: 16 amino acids. CDR3 coding DNA: TGTGCCAGCAGTCTTAGCGGGGGGGCCAACTACAATGAGCAGTTCTTC. This translates into CASSLSGGANYNEQFF.

This clone was detected only a few times. This chain links TRBV7-9 with TRBJ1-1; the match to TRBD1 covers 7 bases. Per germline, CDR1 SEHNR and CDR2 FQNEAQ (reference sequence). The CDR3 loop spans 15 amino acids. The ends lost 2 bases at V and 6 bases at J; junction bases unmatched: 9. CDR3 residues: CASSLPPGQVAEAFF. The DNA for the CDR3 is TGTGCCAGCAGCTTACCTCCTGGACAGGTGGCTGAAGCTTTCTTT.

The rearrangement uses TRBV28 and TRBJ2-2; D might be TRBD1 (5 bases). Germline lookup yields CDR1 MDHEN and CDR2 SYDVKM. This CDR3 comprises 15 residues. Between the trimmed V and J ends, which lost 5 bases and 1 base, there was a span of 11 bases. The CDR3 DNA is TGTGCCAGCAGTATAAGGGGATTGAACACCGGGGAGCTGTTTTTT. Encoded protein: CASSIRGLNTGELFF.

This clone was picked up a small number of times. This chain uses TRBV18 with TRBJ1-1; 8 bases map to TRBD1. Trimming at V came to 2 bases and at J to 7 bases, leaving 3 bases not matched to a gene. The CDR3 spans 13 residues. Germline lookup yields CDR1 KGHSH and CDR2 LQKENI. In DNA, the CDR3 is TGTGCCAGCTCACCAGACGGACAGGGTGAAGCTTTCTTT. It codes for CASSPDGQGEAFF.

This sequence joins TRBV19 and TRBJ2-2, with 7 bases identical to TRBD1. The ends lost 6 bases at V and 5 bases at J; junction bases unmatched: 3. This CDR3 is 13 amino acids long. Germline V gene sequence: CDR1 LNHDA, CDR2 SQIVND (reference sequence). CDR3 residues: CASRPQGTGELFF. CDR3 coding DNA: TGTGCCAGTAGGCCACAGGGGACCGGGGAGCTGTTTTTT.

The chain carries TRBV7-8 and TRBJ1-6, with TRBD1 matching over 12 bases. Germline V gene lookup returns CDR1 SGHVS and CDR2 FQNEAQ. The CDR3 totals 17 residues. Trimming removed 1 base from V and 9 bases from J; junction bases left unmatched: 7. The CDR3 loop reads CASSLGGQGALGSPLHF. The CDR3 nucleotides are TGTGCCAGCAGCTTAGGGGGACAGGGGGCTTTAGGTTCACCCCTCCACTTT.

This rearrangement joins TRBV28 to TRBJ2-5, with D perhaps matching TRBD2 (6 bases). Trimming pared 6 bases from V and 8 bases from J, leaving 19 bases between. The CDR3 runs to 14 residues. Per germline, CDR1 MDHEN and CDR2 SYDVKM. CDR3 protein: CASRAGRDVETQYF. CDR3 nucleotides: TGTGCCAGCAGGGCGGGACGCGATGTGGAAACCCAGTACTTC.

The chain employs TRBV5-6 and TRBJ2-5, with TRBD2 as a possible D gene (6 bases). Trimming took off 3 bases at V and 5 bases at J, with 17 bases between the two ends. From germline, CDR1 is SGHDT and CDR2 YYEEEE. This CDR3 comprises 15 residues. The CDR3: CASSSAGLGKETQYF. CDR3 in DNA: TGTGCCAGCAGCTCGGCGGGACTCGGGAAGGAGACCCAGTACTTC.